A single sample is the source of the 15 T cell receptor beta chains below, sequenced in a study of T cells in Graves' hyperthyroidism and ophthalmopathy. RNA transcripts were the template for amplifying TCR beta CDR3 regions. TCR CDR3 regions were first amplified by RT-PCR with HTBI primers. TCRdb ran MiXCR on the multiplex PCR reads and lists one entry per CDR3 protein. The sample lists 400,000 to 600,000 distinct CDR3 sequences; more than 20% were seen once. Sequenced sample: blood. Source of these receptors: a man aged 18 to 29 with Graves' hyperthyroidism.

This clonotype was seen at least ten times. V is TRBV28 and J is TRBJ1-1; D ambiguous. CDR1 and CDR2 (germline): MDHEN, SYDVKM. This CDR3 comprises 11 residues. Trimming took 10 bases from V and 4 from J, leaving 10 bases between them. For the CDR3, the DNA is TGTGCCACCTCAACTGGCACTGAAGCTTTCTTT. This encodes CATSTGTEAFF.

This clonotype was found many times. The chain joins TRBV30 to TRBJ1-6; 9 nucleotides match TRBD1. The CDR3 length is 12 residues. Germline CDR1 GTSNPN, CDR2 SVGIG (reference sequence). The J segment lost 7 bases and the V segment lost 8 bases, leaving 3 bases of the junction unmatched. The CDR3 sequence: CAGDRENSPLHF. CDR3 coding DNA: TGTGCCGGGGACAGGGAGAATTCACCCCTCCACTTT.

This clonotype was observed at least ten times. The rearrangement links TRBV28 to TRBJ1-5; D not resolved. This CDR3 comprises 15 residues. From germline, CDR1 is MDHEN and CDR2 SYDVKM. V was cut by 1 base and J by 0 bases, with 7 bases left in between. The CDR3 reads CASSLSGFSNQPQHF. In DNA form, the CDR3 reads TGTGCCAGCAGTTTATCCGGATTTAGCAATCAGCCCCAGCATTTT.

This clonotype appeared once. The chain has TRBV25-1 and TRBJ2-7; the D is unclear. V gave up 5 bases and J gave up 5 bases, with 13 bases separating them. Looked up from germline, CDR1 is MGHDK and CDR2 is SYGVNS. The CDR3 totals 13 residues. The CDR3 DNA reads TGTGCCAGCAGTCCCCCCAGAGTCCACGAGCAGTACTTC. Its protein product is CASSPPRVHEQYF.

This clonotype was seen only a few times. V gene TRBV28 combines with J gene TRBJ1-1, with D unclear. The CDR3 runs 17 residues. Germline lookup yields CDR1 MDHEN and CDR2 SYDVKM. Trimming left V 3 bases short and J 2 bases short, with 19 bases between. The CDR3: CASSFSRPPGSNTEAFF. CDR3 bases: TGTGCCAGCAGTTTTAGTCGTCCCCCCGGAAGTAACACTGAAGCTTTCTTT.

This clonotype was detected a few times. The CDR3 protein is CASSEGNGAFF. The CDR3 DNA reads as TGTGCCAGCAGTGAAGGTAACGGCGCTTTCTTT. The chain recombines TRBV2 with TRBJ1-1; D gene ambiguous. The CDR3 is 11 residues long. Trimming pared 1 base from V and 11 bases from J, leaving 8 bases between. Germline V lookup: CDR1 SNHLY, CDR2 FYNNEI. The full variable domain, completed using reference TRBV2 and TRBJ1-1, is EPEVTQTPSHQVTQMGQEVILRCVPISNHLYFYWYRQILGQKVEFLVSFYNNEISEKSEIFDDQFSVERPDGSNFTLKIRSTKLEDSAMYFCASSEGNGAFFGQGTRLTVV.

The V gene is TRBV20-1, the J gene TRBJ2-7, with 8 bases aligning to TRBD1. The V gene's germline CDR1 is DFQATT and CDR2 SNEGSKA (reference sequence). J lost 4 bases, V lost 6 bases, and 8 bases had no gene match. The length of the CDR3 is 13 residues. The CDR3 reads CSANRGEVYEQYF. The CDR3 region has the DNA TGCAGTGCGAACAGGGGGGAAGTTTACGAGCAGTACTTC.

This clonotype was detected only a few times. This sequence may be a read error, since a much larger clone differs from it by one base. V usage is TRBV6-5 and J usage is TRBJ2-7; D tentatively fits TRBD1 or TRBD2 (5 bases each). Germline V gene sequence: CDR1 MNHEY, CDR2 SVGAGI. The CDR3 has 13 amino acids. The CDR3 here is CASSYSRDHEQNF. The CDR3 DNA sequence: TGTGCCAGCAGTTACTCAAGGGACCACGAGCAGAACTTC.

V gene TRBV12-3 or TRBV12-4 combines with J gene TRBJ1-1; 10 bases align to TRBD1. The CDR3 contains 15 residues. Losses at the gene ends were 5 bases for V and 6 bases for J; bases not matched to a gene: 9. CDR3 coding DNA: TGTGCCAGCAGTCCAGAGGGACAGGGGAGGGCTGAAGCTTTCTTT. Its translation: CASSPEGQGRAEAFF.

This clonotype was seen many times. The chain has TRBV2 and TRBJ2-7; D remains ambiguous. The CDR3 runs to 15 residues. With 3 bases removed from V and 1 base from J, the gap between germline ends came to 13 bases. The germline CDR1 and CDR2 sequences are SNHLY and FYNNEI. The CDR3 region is CASSDTGAKSYEQYF. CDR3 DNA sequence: TGTGCCAGCAGTGATACGGGCGCCAAGTCCTACGAGCAGTACTTC.

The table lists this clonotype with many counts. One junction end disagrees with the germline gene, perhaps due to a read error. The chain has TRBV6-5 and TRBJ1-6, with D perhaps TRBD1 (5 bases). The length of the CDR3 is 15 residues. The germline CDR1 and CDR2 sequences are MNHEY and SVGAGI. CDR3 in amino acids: CASITGGDYSSPLHF. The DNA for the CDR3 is TGTGCCAGCATTACGGGGGGGGATTATAGTTCACCCCTCCACTTT.

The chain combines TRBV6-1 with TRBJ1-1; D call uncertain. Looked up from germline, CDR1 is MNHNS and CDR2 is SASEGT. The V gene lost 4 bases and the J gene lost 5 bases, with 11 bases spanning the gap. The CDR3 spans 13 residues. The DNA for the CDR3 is TGTGCCAGCAGTGCCCAAAGGGAGACTGAAGCTTTCTTT. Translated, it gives CASSAQRETEAFF.

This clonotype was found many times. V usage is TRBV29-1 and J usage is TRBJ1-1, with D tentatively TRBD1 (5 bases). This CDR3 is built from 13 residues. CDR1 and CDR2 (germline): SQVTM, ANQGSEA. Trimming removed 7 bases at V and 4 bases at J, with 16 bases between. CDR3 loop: CSAGVGRGTEAFF. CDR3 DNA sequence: TGCAGCGCCGGGGTGGGGCGCGGCACTGAAGCTTTCTTT.

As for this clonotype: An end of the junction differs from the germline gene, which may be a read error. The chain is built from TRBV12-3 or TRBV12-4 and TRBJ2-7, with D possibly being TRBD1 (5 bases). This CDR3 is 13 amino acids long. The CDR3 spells CASSLADNYDQYF. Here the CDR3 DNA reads TGTGCCAGCAGTTTGGCGGACAACTACGATCAGTACTTC.

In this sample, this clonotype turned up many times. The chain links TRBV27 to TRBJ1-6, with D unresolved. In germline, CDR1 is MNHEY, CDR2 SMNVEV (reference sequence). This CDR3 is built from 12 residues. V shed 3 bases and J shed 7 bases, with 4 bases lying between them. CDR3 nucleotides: TGTGCCAGCAGTTTGCAGAATTCACCCCTCCACTTT. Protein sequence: CASSLQNSPLHF.